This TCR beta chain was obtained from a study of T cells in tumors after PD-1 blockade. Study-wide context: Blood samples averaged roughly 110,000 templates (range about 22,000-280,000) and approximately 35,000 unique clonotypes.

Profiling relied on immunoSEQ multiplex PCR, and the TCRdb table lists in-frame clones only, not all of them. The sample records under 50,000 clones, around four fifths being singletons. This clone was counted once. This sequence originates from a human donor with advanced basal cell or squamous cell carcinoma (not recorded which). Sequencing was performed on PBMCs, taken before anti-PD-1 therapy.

The CDR3 reads CASRVSGAGNTIYF. In DNA, the CDR3 is TGTGCCAGCAGAGTTTCAGGGGCTGGAAACACCATATATTTT. The chain carries TRBV7-8 and TRBJ1-3; TRBD1 might be the D (6 bases). Germline V gene lookup returns CDR1 SGHVS and CDR2 FQNEAQ. This CDR3 is 14 amino acids long. Deletions cut 6 bases from V and 2 bases from J, with 11 bases between.